One sample yielded the 20 T cell receptor beta chains listed below, sequenced in a study of shared clonotypes between healthy human individuals. Clones were sequenced by immunoSEQ multiplex PCR, and TCRdb holds only the in-frame ones, with some missing. The sample has more than 2 million clones, roughly 95% seen once. Sequencing used naive CD4+ T cells sorted from blood. Specified subset: CD45RA+ positively selected. These receptors were taken from a young man in good health.

This chain joins TRBV5-4 and TRBJ2-5; D assignment may be TRBD1 or TRBD2 (6 bases each). Germline lookup yields CDR1 SGHNT and CDR2 YYREEE (reference sequence). CDR3 size: 15 residues. V was trimmed by 0 bases and J by 2 bases, leaving 11 bases between them. The CDR3 DNA follows: TGTGCCAGCAGCTTGGCACAGGGAGGTCAAGAGACCCAGTACTTC. Amino acids: CASSLAQGGQETQYF.

J is TRBJ1-2 and V is TRBV28, with D possibly being TRBD1 (5 bases). Germline V CDR1 and CDR2: MDHEN, SYDVKM. Between the trimmed V and J ends, which lost 2 bases and 6 bases, there was a span of 13 bases. The CDR3 runs 14 residues. CDR3 in DNA: TGTGCCAGCAGTTTAGCCAGGGCCCCGGATGGCTACACCTTC. Its translation is CASSLARAPDGYTF.

Worth noting for this clone: Other DNA sequences of this sample code for an identical CDR3. The chain employs TRBV5-1 and TRBJ1-1; D perhaps matches TRBD1 (6 bases). CDR1 is SGHRS, CDR2 YFSETQ, per germline. V was trimmed by 0 bases and J by 1 base, leaving 10 bases between them. The CDR3 is made up of 15 amino acids. CDR3 protein: CASSLAGHQNTEAFF. The CDR3 DNA reads as TGCGCCAGCAGCTTGGCGGGACACCAGAACACTGAAGCTTTCTTT.

The chain combines TRBV30 with TRBJ2-3, with D possibly TRBD1 on 5 matching bases. The CDR3 covers 14 residues. The germline V and J ends were trimmed by 4 bases and 7 bases, with 18 bases remaining between them. Germline V lookup: CDR1 GTSNPN, CDR2 SVGIG (reference sequence). CDR3 sequence reads: CAWIGAGLIHTQYF. In nucleotides, the CDR3 is TGTGCCTGGATTGGGGCCGGGTTGATACATACGCAGTATTTT.

The rearrangement uses TRBV4-1 and TRBJ1-2; TRBD1 might be the D (5 bases). V lost 0 bases to trimming and J lost 8 bases, with 13 bases between them. Germline CDR1 is MGHRA and CDR2 is YSYEKL. The CDR3 runs 14 residues. The CDR3 DNA follows: TGCGCCAGCAGCCAAGATAAGGGGCTTTTCGGCTACACCTTC. Encoded protein: CASSQDKGLFGYTF.

A note on this clone: The sample carries other DNA sequences with the same CDR3. V and J are TRBV11-2 and TRBJ2-7, with 10 bases fitting TRBD2. After removal of 3 bases from V and 4 bases from J, the junction contained 3 bases not matched to a gene. Germline CDR1 and CDR2: SGHAT and FQNNGV. The length of the CDR3 is 14 residues. CDR3 region: CASSFLAGVYEQYF. The CDR3 DNA sequence: TGTGCCAGCAGCTTTCTAGCGGGGGTATACGAGCAGTACTTC. Full variable domain (outside the CDR3, taken from reference TRBV11-2 and TRBJ2-7): EAGVAQSPRYKIIEKRQSVAFWCNPISGHATLYWYQQILGQGPKLLIQFQNNGVVDDSQLPKDRFSAERLKGVDSTLKIQPAKLEDSAVYLCASSFLAGVYEQYFGPGTRLTVT.

The V call is TRBV19, the J call TRBJ1-3; the D gene is possibly TRBD1 (6 bases). Germline lookup yields CDR1 LNHDA and CDR2 SQIVND (reference sequence). The germline V and J ends were trimmed by 5 bases and 0 bases, with 11 bases remaining between them. CDR3 length equals 15 residues. The CDR3 spells CASSQGQSSGNTIYF. Written as DNA, the CDR3 is TGTGCCAGTAGTCAAGGACAGAGCTCTGGAAACACCATATATTTT.

The CDR3 sequence: CASSRQGARGYTF. In nucleotides, the CDR3 is TGTGCCAGCAGCCGACAGGGGGCGCGGGGCTACACCTTC. The genes are TRBV7-9 and TRBJ1-2; TRBD1 matches 10 bases. Per the germline V gene, CDR1 is SEHNR and CDR2 is FQNEAQ (reference sequence). The V segment lost 5 bases and the J segment 8 bases; nucleotides outside the gene matches: 5. This CDR3 contains 13 residues.

The gene calls are TRBV5-1 and TRBJ1-6, with 8 nucleotides matching TRBD1. After removal of 4 bases from V and 7 bases from J, the junction contained 7 bases not matched to a gene. The CDR3 sequence is 15 residues long. Germline CDR1 and CDR2: SGHRS and YFSETQ. CDR3 sequence (DNA): TGCGCCAGCAGCGAAAGACAGGGGACGAATTCACCCCTCCACTTT. Amino acid sequence: CASSERQGTNSPLHF.

V and J are TRBV4-3 and TRBJ1-4; TRBD1 agrees at 8 bases. Germline-derived CDR1 and CDR2 are LGHNA and YSLEER. The CDR3 has 16 amino acids. V shed 4 bases, J shed 0 bases, and the junction held 4 bases outside the gene matches. Written as DNA, the CDR3 is TGCGCCAGCAGCCCCAGGGGGCAGGCAACTAATGAAAAACTGTTTTTT. Translated, it gives CASSPRGQATNEKLFF.

The gene calls are TRBV11-2 and TRBJ2-5, with a tentative D call TRBD1 (5 bases). The CDR3 totals 15 residues. The germline V and J ends were trimmed by 5 bases and 1 base, with 14 bases remaining between them. Germline values: CDR1 SGHAT, CDR2 FQNNGV. The CDR3 loop reads CASSGDTGFQETQYF. The CDR3 DNA reads as TGTGCCAGCAGCGGCGATACAGGATTCCAAGAGACCCAGTACTTC.

This chain connects TRBV28 to TRBJ2-1, with 9 bases that match TRBD2. The J segment lost 7 bases and the V segment lost 6 bases, leaving 13 bases of the junction unmatched. There are 16 residues in the CDR3. Germline CDR1 is MDHEN and CDR2 is SYDVKM. The CDR3 nucleotides read TGTGCCAGCAGCCCGGGAGGGCGGGGGGGAATGAATGAGCAGTTCTTC. Translating gives CASSPGGRGGMNEQFF.

The chain recombines TRBV11-2 with TRBJ1-5; TRBD1 is a possible D gene (5 bases). The V gene lost 2 bases and the J gene lost 5 bases, with 10 bases spanning the gap. From germline, CDR1 is SGHAT and CDR2 FQNNGV. The CDR3 contains 14 residues. The chain's CDR3 is CASSLTGTHQPQHF. As DNA, the CDR3 is TGTGCCAGCAGCTTAACCGGGACCCATCAGCCCCAGCATTTT.

The rearrangement joins TRBV2 to TRBJ2-1; no firm D call. Trimming took 5 bases from V and 9 from J, leaving 8 bases between them. Germline V gene data show CDR1 as SNHLY and CDR2 as FYNNEI. This CDR3 has 11 residues. For the CDR3, the DNA is TGTGCCAGCAGTAAGGTCAGTGAGCAGTTCTTC. It yields the protein CASSKVSEQFF.

The V call is TRBV30, the J call TRBJ2-2; D unclear. Germline assignment: CDR1 GTSNPN and CDR2 SVGIG (reference sequence). This CDR3 contains 15 residues. The V end was cut by 7 bases, the J end by 2 bases, with 17 bases between. The CDR3 is CASITVWGNTGELFF. For the CDR3, the DNA is TGTGCCTCTATTACAGTATGGGGAAACACCGGGGAGCTGTTTTTT.

The V gene is TRBV30, the J gene TRBJ2-7, with D possibly being TRBD1 or TRBD2 (5 bases each). CDR1 is GTSNPN, CDR2 SVGIG, per germline (reference sequence). This CDR3 has 15 amino acids. Trimming pared 5 bases from V and 1 base from J, leaving 18 bases between. The CDR3 is CAWDSGTPGSYEQYF. Here the CDR3 DNA reads TGTGCCTGGGATTCCGGGACGCCGGGATCCTACGAGCAGTACTTC.

The chain has TRBV7-2 and TRBJ1-1; D remains ambiguous. This CDR3 has 14 amino acids. The V end lost 10 bases, the J end lost 6 bases, and 21 bases lay between the germline ends. CDR1 is SGHTA and CDR2 is FQGNSA in the germline V gene. The CDR3 bases are TGTGCCACCACCAGATCGACCGTTGTCCCTGAAGCTTTCTTT. The encoded protein is CATTRSTVVPEAFF. The full variable domain, completed using reference TRBV7-2 and TRBJ1-1, is GAGVSQSPSNKVTEKGKDVELRCDPISGHTALYWYRQSLGQGLEFLIYFQGNSAPDKSGLPSDRFSAERTGGSVSTLTIQRTQQEDSAVYLCATTRSTVVPEAFFGQGTRLTVV.

This chain connects TRBV5-6 to TRBJ2-4; 8 nucleotides agree with TRBD2. CDR1 is SGHDT and CDR2 is YYEEEE in the germline V gene. V lost 5 bases to trimming and J lost 6 bases; unmatched junction nucleotides: 10. This CDR3 has 15 amino acids. Here the CDR3 reads CASSPERGRGNIQYF. CDR3 bases: TGTGCCAGCAGTCCCGAGCGGGGGAGGGGAAACATTCAGTACTTC.

This chain connects TRBV28 to TRBJ1-2, with 7 bases that match TRBD1. The CDR3 is made up of 11 amino acids. Germline V gene data show CDR1 as MDHEN and CDR2 as SYDVKM. With 11 bases clipped from V and 5 bases from J, the junction kept 5 bases outside the gene matches. The CDR3 is CACGTVYGYTF. For the CDR3, the DNA is TGTGCCTGCGGGACAGTTTATGGCTACACCTTC.

Notes on this clone: The junction shows a germline mismatch at one end, possibly a read error. The chain links TRBV5-1 to TRBJ2-2; perhaps TRBD2 as D (6 bases). The CDR3 runs to 17 residues. CDR1 and CDR2 from the germline V gene are SGHRS and YFSETQ. The CDR3 sequence is CASSSIAELRNAGELFF. CDR3 in DNA: TGCGCCAGCAGCTCTATAGCGGAACTTAGGAACGCCGGGGAGCTGTTTTTT. Full variable domain (remainder filled in from reference TRBV5-1 and TRBJ2-2): KAGVTQTPRYLIKTRGQQVTLSCSPISGHRSVSWYQQTPGQGLQFLFEYFSETQRNKGNFPGRFSGRQFSNSRSEMNVSTLELGDSALYLCASSSIAELRNAGELFFGEGSRLTVL.